The clone carrying this T cell receptor beta chain appeared a few times. Antigen specificity is unknown. These data belong to a study of CD8+ T cells in alopecia areata. Study summary: Each of the treated patients was given oral tofacitinib, 5 to 10 mg twice daily, for moderate-to-severe alopecia areata.

CDR1 is SGHDN, CDR2 FVKESK, per germline. V was pared by 7 bases and J by 2 bases, with 6 bases between. This CDR3 has 11 amino acids. Findings and limits, study-wide: Sequenced scalp T cells also include alphabeta T cells resident in normal skin.

It was cDNA, reverse transcribed from extracted RNA, that served as the sequencing template. Assay: immunoSEQ multiplex PCR; the TCRdb copy retains only in-frame clones and omits some. Among 100,000 to 150,000 clones listed, approximately 38% were seen once. The chain has TRBV14 and TRBJ2-7; D gene uncertain. Sample: CD4+ T cells sorted from blood. The sequence came from a human donor with alopecia areata. In nucleotides, the CDR3 is TGTGCCAGCATCAAACCCTACGAGCAGTACTTC. Translating gives CASIKPYEQYF.